The present TCR beta chain was sequenced within a study of cytomegalovirus exposure and HLA in healthy donors. This table comes from immunoSEQ multiplex PCR, and its TCRdb copy is limited to in-frame clones, with some not included. The data show about 110,000 clones, approximately 89% seen once. This CDR3 region has 15 residues. The germline V gene encodes CDR1 MDHEN and CDR2 SYDVKM. V was clipped by 6 bases and J by 0 bases; unmatched bases: 8. The source material was PBMCs. The sequence derives from a woman younger than 35 in good health and CMV-seronegative. The chain is built from TRBV28 and TRBJ2-7; TRBD1 matches 7 bases. CDR3 in amino acids: CASSARTGHSYEQYF. The DNA for the CDR3 is TGTGCCAGCAGCGCCCGGACAGGCCACTCCTACGAGCAGTACTTC.